Following are 2 T cell receptor beta chains from one sample sequenced in a study of T cell responses to AZD1222 COVID-19 vaccine. Sequencing used immunoSEQ multiplex PCR; TCRdb keeps in-frame clones, though not all of them. The sample consists of roughly 130,000 clones, 80% to 90% of them appearing once. The specimen was peripheral blood, collected on day 0 of AZD1222 vaccination. Source of these receptors: an adult in good health.

CDR3 DNA: TGTGCCAGCAGCTTGGCTAGGGGGCTGGGCCTGGTTGAGCAGTTCTTC. It codes for CASSLARGLGLVEQFF. V usage is TRBV5-6 and J usage is TRBJ2-1, with 7 bases aligning to TRBD1. Trimming took 0 bases from V and 9 from J; bases not matched to a gene: 12. CDR3 length: 16 residues. The V gene's germline CDR1 is SGHDT and CDR2 YYEEEE.

The V call is TRBV4-1, the J call TRBJ2-4; 11 nucleotides align to TRBD1. Germline CDR1 MGHRA, CDR2 YSYEKL. J was trimmed by 1 base and V by 0 bases; bases with no gene match: 11. The CDR3 sequence is 20 residues long. CDR3 bases: TGCGCCAGCAGCCAAGAGGGGACAGGGGGACTGGCCGGGGCCAAAAACATTCAGTACTTC. Residues: CASSQEGTGGLAGAKNIQYF.